The text below deals with one TCR beta chain. Its target antigen remains unknown. There are no base qualities to consult, and no much larger clone falls within one base. The germline V gene (reference sequence) supplies CDR1 MNHEY and CDR2 SMNVEV. Trimming removed 2 bases from V and 4 bases from J, leaving 9 bases between the germline ends. The CDR3, cysteine through phenylalanine, is 14 amino acids long. Only CDR3 DNA is held: 42 bases, read in frame from base 1. Genomic DNA was isolated from the sorted cells so that the TCRbeta CDR3 region could be sequenced. TCRbeta CDR3 regions were sequenced using the immunoSEQ Assay. TCRdb provides this immuneACCESS table in a form limited to in-frame rearrangements. Some clones are lacking; in checked studies, under half of them reflect an unresolved V gene, and why the rest are absent is not known. The sample table records roughly 70,000 clones; about 85% of these occur just once. Around 2% of the sample lies in the top ten.

The trial excluded patients who had a history of autoimmune disease or were on systemic immunosuppression. In every dose cohort, peripheral blood was drawn for TCR sequencing at baseline, cycle 4 day 1, and cycle 7 day 1. Samples were obtained from an open-label, multicenter, first-in-human phase I dose-escalation trial of ivuxolimab. The trial enrolled adults with locally advanced or metastatic head and neck squamous cell, hepatocellular, melanoma or renal cell carcinoma. Before TCR sequencing, CD4+ T cells and CD8+ T cells were sorted from peripheral blood as separate populations. This entry comes from a study of OX40 agonist ivuxolimab in advanced cancers. In the study overall: The costimulatory receptor OX40 (CD134) was targeted by ivuxolimab, a fully human IgG2 agonistic monoclonal antibody. Intravenous ivuxolimab was administered to patients every 2 weeks at six dose levels: 0.01, 0.1, 0.3, 1.5, 3 and 10 mg/kg. Among the approximately 50 dose-escalation patients, around 20 had hepatocellular carcinoma, 15 or so melanoma, 9 renal cell carcinoma and 9 head and neck cancer. A male proportion of roughly 80% and a mean age of roughly 58 years, ranging from 23 to 79, were recorded for the dose-escalation cohort. Patients were allowed to have had prior anti-PD-1, anti-PD-L1 or anti-CTLA-4 therapy, and roughly 40% of the dose-escalation patients had been treated with checkpoint inhibitors. Partial responses occurred in three dose-escalation patients: two with cutaneous melanoma and one with hepatocellular carcinoma. Peripheral TCRbeta sequencing was intended to test whether TCR sequence diversity was altered and clonal T-cell expansion was caused by ivuxolimab. The paper describes the monotherapy dose-escalation part (N = 52 patients) of the phase I trial of ivuxolimab. What the study reported, not specific to this receptor: Low levels of normalized T-cell clonal expansion were also seen in some nonresponding patients. After ivuxolimab, CD8+ T cells had more expanded clones than CD4+ T cells on average. In the 0.1-3.0 mg/kg groups, partial responders were among the patients with the lowest normalized peripheral clonal expansion, particularly in CD8+ T cells. The antigen specificity of the peripheral T cells that underwent clonal expansion was not determined. Clonal expansion of both CD4+ and CD8+ blood T cells was observed from baseline to week 6 at doses 0.1 to 3.0 mg/kg.

The specimen was CD4+ or CD8+ T cells sorted from blood, collected in a trial of the OX40 agonist ivuxolimab. The V and J segments used are TRBV27 and TRBJ1-5; the D gene identity is not certain. The TCR originated in an adult with an advanced solid tumor such as melanoma, head and neck, liver or kidney cancer. The DNA sequence reads TGTGCCAGCAGTTTAAGTTACCAGAATCAGCCCCAGCATTTT. This gives the protein CASSLSYQNQPQHF.